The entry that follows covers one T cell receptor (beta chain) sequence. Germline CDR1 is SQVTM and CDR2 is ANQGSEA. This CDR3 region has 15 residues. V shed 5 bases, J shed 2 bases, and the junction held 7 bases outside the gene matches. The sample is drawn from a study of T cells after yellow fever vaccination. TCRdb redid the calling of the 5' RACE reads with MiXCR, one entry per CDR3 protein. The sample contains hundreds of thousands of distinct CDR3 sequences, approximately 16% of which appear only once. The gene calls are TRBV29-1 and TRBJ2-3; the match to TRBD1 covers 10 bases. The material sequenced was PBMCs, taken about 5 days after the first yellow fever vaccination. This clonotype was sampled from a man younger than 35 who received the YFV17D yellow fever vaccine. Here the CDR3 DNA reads TGCAGCGTTCCGCGGACAGGGGGTTACACAGATACGCAGTATTTT. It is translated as CSVPRTGGYTDTQYF.